Presented here are 24 T cell receptor beta chains from one specimen sequenced in a study of human T cells and chemical hapten exposure. Each CDR3 protein gets one entry after TCRdb re-called the RACE reads with MiXCR. The sample carries more than 75,000 distinct CDR3 sequences, under 10% recorded once. Time point defined: healthy volunteer bleed at 6 weeks. Unfractionated whole blood served as the source for total RNA extraction. Sequenced: whole blood. The receptors stem from a male donor in good health. Some clones in this sample may be carry-over from other donors' samples.

This clonotype came up a few times. The chain recombines TRBV6-6 with TRBJ1-5; the D is unclear. Germline loops: CDR1 MNHNY, CDR2 SVGAGI (reference sequence). This CDR3 has 13 amino acids. Trimming pared 4 bases from V and 10 bases from J, leaving 14 bases between. CDR3 coding DNA: TGTGCCAGCAGTTTGGTAGGCCGGGGACCCCAGCATTTT. It yields the protein CASSLVGRGPQHF.

The chain joins TRBV12-3 or TRBV12-4 to TRBJ2-7; 8 nucleotides align to TRBD1. The CDR3 length is 14 residues. The ends lost 7 bases at V and 5 bases at J; junction bases unmatched: 10. CDR3 region: CASTMEDRAHEQYF. The CDR3 DNA reads as TGTGCCAGCACCATGGAGGACAGGGCCCACGAGCAGTACTTC.

This clonotype has more than one count but fewer than ten. V gene TRBV7-9 combines with J gene TRBJ2-1, with 7 bases identical to TRBD1. Germline V gene lookup returns CDR1 SEHNR and CDR2 FQNEAQ (reference sequence). Trimming at V came to 4 bases and at J to 6 bases, leaving 6 bases not matched to a gene. This CDR3 comprises 14 residues. CDR3: CASSSSGGGNEQFF. CDR3 in DNA: TGTGCCAGCAGCTCATCAGGGGGTGGCAATGAGCAGTTCTTC.

In this sample, this clonotype turned up a few times. The genes are TRBV12-3 or TRBV12-4 and TRBJ2-4; 9 positions agree with TRBD2. CDR3 length: 16 residues. V dropped 4 bases and J dropped 3; count of bases not matched to a gene: 7. The CDR3 sequence: CASSSGTSKNKNIQYF. DNA for the CDR3: TGTGCCAGCAGTTCCGGGACTAGCAAGAACAAAAACATTCAGTACTTC.

This chain uses TRBV5-1 with TRBJ2-7, with 8 bases matching TRBD1. With 4 bases clipped from V and 3 bases from J, the junction kept 12 bases outside the gene matches. Germline CDR1 and CDR2: SGHRS and YFSETQ. CDR3 length: 16 residues. CDR3 nucleotides: TGCGCCAGCAGCGCCCCTGGACAGGGCCTTAACTACGAGCAGTACTTC. Its translation: CASSAPGQGLNYEQYF. Full variable domain (remainder filled in from reference TRBV5-1 and TRBJ2-7): KAGVTQTPRYLIKTRGQQVTLSCSPISGHRSVSWYQQTPGQGLQFLFEYFSETQRNKGNFPGRFSGRQFSNSRSEMNVSTLELGDSALYLCASSAPGQGLNYEQYFGPGTRLTVT.

This clonotype was observed a handful of times. The genes are TRBV12-3 or TRBV12-4 and TRBJ2-1, with D hard to call. V dropped 4 bases and J dropped 7 bases, with 17 bases sitting between them. The CDR3 sequence is 15 residues long. The CDR3 nucleotides are TGTGCCAGCAGTTCGACTCCATCGGCCCCGAATGAGCAGTTCTTC. It translates to CASSSTPSAPNEQFF.

The chain employs TRBV7-8 and TRBJ2-5; D remains ambiguous. Germline-derived CDR1 and CDR2 are SGHVS and FQNEAQ. The CDR3 covers 14 residues. The germline V and J ends were trimmed by 5 bases and 2 bases, with 12 bases remaining between them. CDR3 sequence: CASSDLNRQETQYF. The CDR3 DNA sequence: TGTGCCAGCAGCGACCTTAACAGACAAGAGACCCAGTACTTC.

This clonotype was observed a handful of times. In DNA, the CDR3 is TGCGCCAGCAGCCAAGATCCTGGGGAGAGGAATGAGCAGTTCTTC. Its protein product is CASSQDPGERNEQFF. V and J are TRBV4-1 and TRBJ2-1; a possible D gene is TRBD2 (5 bases). The CDR3 has 15 amino acids. The germline gives CDR1 MGHRA, CDR2 YSYEKL. Trimming cost V 0 bases and J 7 bases, with 13 bases left between them.

The chain uses TRBV25-1 and TRBJ2-5, with TRBD1 matching over 7 bases. In germline, CDR1 is MGHDK, CDR2 SYGVNS. This CDR3 has 13 amino acids. V was clipped by 4 bases and J by 1 base; unmatched bases: 0. This CDR3 is CASSAGGQETQYF. The CDR3 DNA is TGTGCCAGCAGTGCAGGGGGCCAAGAGACCCAGTACTTC.

This clonotype was seen only a few times. This chain uses TRBV7-2 with TRBJ1-1, with TRBD1 matching 8 bases. V shed 1 base and J 1 base; nucleotides not matched to a gene: 14. The CDR3 is 19 residues long. The germline gives CDR1 SGHTA, CDR2 FQGNSA. The CDR3 sequence: CASSLGAGGVSLRNTEAFF. The CDR3 coding sequence is TGTGCCAGCAGCTTAGGCGCAGGGGGCGTAAGTCTTAGGAACACTGAAGCTTTCTTT.

The V call is TRBV12-3 or TRBV12-4, the J call TRBJ2-3; 9 bases match TRBD2. This CDR3 has 15 residues. V was pared by 3 bases and J by 6 bases, with 7 bases of the junction left unmatched. Here the CDR3 DNA reads TGTGCCAGCAGTTTGCCGGGACTAGCACAGGATACGCAGTATTTT. It codes for CASSLPGLAQDTQYF.

The chain employs TRBV12-3 or TRBV12-4 and TRBJ2-7; D unresolved. Trimming shortened V by 5 bases and J by 6 bases, and 11 bases separated the two germline ends. This CDR3 is 12 amino acids long. CDR3 loop: CASSPLGSEQYF. The CDR3 nucleotides read TGTGCCAGCAGTCCCCTGGGGTCCGAGCAGTACTTC.

This sequence joins TRBV29-1 and TRBJ2-3; no reliable D call. The CDR3 runs 11 residues. With 3 bases removed from V and 4 bases from J, the gap between germline ends came to 5 bases. CDR1 is SQVTM, CDR2 ANQGSEA, per germline. The CDR3 here is CSVDVADTQYF. The CDR3 DNA sequence: TGCAGCGTTGACGTGGCAGATACGCAGTATTTT.

The chain joins TRBV6-5 to TRBJ1-6, with a possible D match to TRBD1 (5 bases). This CDR3 is 18 amino acids long. Germline CDR1 is MNHEY and CDR2 is SVGAGI. V lost 1 base and J lost 0, with 13 bases in between. The CDR3 bases are TGTGCCAGCAGTTACTATATCAGGGAAAGCTCCTATAATTCACCCCTCCACTTT. Residues: CASSYYIRESSYNSPLHF.

The chain employs TRBV5-1 and TRBJ2-5, with D possibly TRBD2 on 5 matching bases. This CDR3 has 15 residues. V lost 2 bases and J lost 4, with 15 bases in between. Per the germline V gene, CDR1 is SGHRS and CDR2 is YFSETQ. The CDR3 loop reads CASSLGLSPAETQYF. DNA for the CDR3: TGCGCCAGCAGCTTAGGACTCTCCCCGGCAGAGACCCAGTACTTC.

The V call is TRBV20-1, the J call TRBJ1-2; weak D call: TRBD1 (6 bases). This CDR3 spans 15 amino acids. The V and J ends lost 5 bases and 2 bases respectively, with 18 bases between them. Looked up from germline, CDR1 is DFQATT and CDR2 is SNEGSKA (reference sequence). CDR3 coding DNA: TGCAGTGCTTTCTCACGGACAGCAACAAACTATGGCTACACCTTC. It encodes CSAFSRTATNYGYTF.

CDR3 protein: CASRLVGRNEQFF. The DNA of the CDR3 is TGTGCCAGCAGACTGGTAGGTCGCAATGAGCAGTTCTTC. This chain joins TRBV7-2 and TRBJ2-1; no clear D gene. From germline, CDR1 is SGHTA and CDR2 FQGNSA. Trimming left V 6 bases short and J 6 bases short, with 12 bases between. This CDR3 is built from 13 residues.

The chain employs TRBV7-9 and TRBJ1-1; 12 bases fit TRBD1. Germline trimming cut 4 bases from V and 6 bases from J; bases unmatched to any gene: 6. CDR1 is SEHNR, CDR2 FQNEAQ, per germline (reference sequence). This CDR3 contains 15 residues. The CDR3 DNA follows: TGTGCCAGCAGCTGGGGACAGGGGGCTTCGGCTGAAGCTTTCTTT. Translating gives CASSWGQGASAEAFF.

In its sample, this clonotype was seen a few times. The chain is built from TRBV6-1 and TRBJ1-2, with a tentative D call TRBD1 (6 bases). The CDR3 is 15 residues long. V was clipped by 1 base and J by 4 bases, with 13 bases between them. Per the germline V gene, CDR1 is MNHNS and CDR2 is SASEGT. The CDR3 DNA is TGTGCCAGCAGTGAAGTTCAGGAGGGGGGCTATGGCTACACCTTC. Translating gives CASSEVQEGGYGYTF.

The V gene is TRBV12-3 or TRBV12-4, the J gene TRBJ2-7; 7 bases are a match to TRBD1. The CDR3 has 14 amino acids. With 6 bases clipped from V and 3 bases from J, the junction kept 8 bases outside the gene matches. DNA of the CDR3: TGTGCCAGCAGCCCGACGACAGGGTACTACGAGCAGTACTTC. This translates into CASSPTTGYYEQYF.

This sequence joins TRBV13 and TRBJ2-3; TRBD2 might be the D (5 bases). The germline CDR1 and CDR2 sequences are PRHDT and FYEKMQ (reference sequence). CDR3 length: 13 residues. Deletions cut 2 bases from V and 3 bases from J, with 6 bases between. This CDR3 is CASSLIATDTQYF. The CDR3 coding sequence is TGTGCCAGCAGCTTAATAGCGACAGATACGCAGTATTTT.

This clonotype was detected ten times or more. J is TRBJ2-3 and V is TRBV14; 8 bases are shared with TRBD2. This CDR3 region has 15 residues. V shed 5 bases and J 1 base; nucleotides not matched to a gene: 5. Germline CDR1 SGHDN, CDR2 FVKESK. The chain's CDR3 is CASSSLREGTDTQYF. CDR3 nucleotides: TGTGCCAGCAGCTCTCTGCGGGAGGGCACAGATACGCAGTATTTT.

This clonotype came up many times. The chain recombines TRBV7-8 with TRBJ1-6, with a tentative D call TRBD1 (5 bases). This CDR3 comprises 14 residues. V lost 5 bases to trimming and J lost 5 bases, with 10 bases between them. Germline CDR1 reads SGHVS; CDR2 reads FQNEAQ. This chain's CDR3 is CASSLRGNNSPLHF. In DNA, the CDR3 is TGTGCCAGCAGCCTCCGGGGCAATAATTCACCCCTCCACTTT.

The chain couples TRBV5-4 to TRBJ2-7, with D perhaps matching TRBD1 or TRBD2 (5 bases each). In germline, CDR1 is SGHNT, CDR2 YYREEE (reference sequence). The CDR3 runs 12 residues. The ends were cut back, 0 bases at V and 7 bases at J, with 8 bases in the middle. Written as DNA, the CDR3 is TGTGCCAGCAGCTTGGATGAGGGGGAGCAGTACTTC. It specifies CASSLDEGEQYF.